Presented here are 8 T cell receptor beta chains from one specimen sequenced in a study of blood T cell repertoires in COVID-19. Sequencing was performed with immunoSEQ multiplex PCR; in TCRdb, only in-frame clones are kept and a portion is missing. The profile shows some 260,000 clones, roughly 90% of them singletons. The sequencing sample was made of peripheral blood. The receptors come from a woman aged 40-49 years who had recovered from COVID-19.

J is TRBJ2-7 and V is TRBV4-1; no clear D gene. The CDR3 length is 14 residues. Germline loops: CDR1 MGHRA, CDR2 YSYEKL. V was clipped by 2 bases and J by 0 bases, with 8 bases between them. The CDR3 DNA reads TGCGCCAGCAGCCAACGAGAAAACTCCTACGAGCAGTACTTC. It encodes CASSQRENSYEQYF.

The CDR3 coding sequence is TGTGCCAGCAGTTTATCCGGCGGTTTGAACTACACCTTC. Amino acid sequence: CASSLSGGLNYTF. The J gene is TRBJ1-2, the V gene TRBV27; D unclear. The CDR3 totals 13 residues. Trimming pared 0 bases from V and 10 bases from J, leaving 12 bases between. In germline, CDR1 is MNHEY, CDR2 SMNVEV (reference sequence).

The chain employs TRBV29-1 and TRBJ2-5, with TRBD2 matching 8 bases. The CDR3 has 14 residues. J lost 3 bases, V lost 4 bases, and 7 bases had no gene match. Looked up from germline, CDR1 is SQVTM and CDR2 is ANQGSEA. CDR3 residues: CSVVGLAGKETQYF. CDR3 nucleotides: TGCAGCGTTGTGGGATTAGCGGGAAAAGAGACCCAGTACTTC.

The DNA of the CDR3 is TGTGCCAGCAGGAAGACCGGGGGGCCGGGCAATGAGCAGTTCTTC. This translates into CASRKTGGPGNEQFF. The chain has TRBV3-1 (or the pseudogene TRBV3-2) and TRBJ2-1; a weak D match, TRBD2 (7 bases). CDR1 and CDR2 (germline): LGHDT, YNNKEL (reference sequence). V gave up 6 bases and J gave up 6 bases, with 18 bases separating them. CDR3 length: 15 residues.

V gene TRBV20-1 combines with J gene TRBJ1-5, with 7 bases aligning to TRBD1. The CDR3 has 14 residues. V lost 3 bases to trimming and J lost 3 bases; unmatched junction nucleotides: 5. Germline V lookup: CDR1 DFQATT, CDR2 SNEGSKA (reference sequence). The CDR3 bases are TGCAGTGCTAGTACCGACAGGGACAATCAGCCCCAGCATTTT. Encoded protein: CSASTDRDNQPQHF.

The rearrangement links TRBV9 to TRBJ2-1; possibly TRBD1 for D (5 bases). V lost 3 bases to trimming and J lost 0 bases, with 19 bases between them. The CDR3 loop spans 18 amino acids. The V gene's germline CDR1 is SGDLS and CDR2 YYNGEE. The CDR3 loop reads CASSAAGYIDSSYNEQFF. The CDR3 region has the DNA TGTGCCAGCAGCGCCGCAGGGTACATTGATAGCTCCTACAATGAGCAGTTCTTC. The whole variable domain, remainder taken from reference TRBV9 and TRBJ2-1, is DSGVTQTPKHLITATGQRVTLRCSPRSGDLSVYWYQQSLDQGLQFLIQYYNGEERAKGNILERFSAQQFPDLHSELNLSSLELGDSALYFCASSAAGYIDSSYNEQFFGPGTRLTVL.

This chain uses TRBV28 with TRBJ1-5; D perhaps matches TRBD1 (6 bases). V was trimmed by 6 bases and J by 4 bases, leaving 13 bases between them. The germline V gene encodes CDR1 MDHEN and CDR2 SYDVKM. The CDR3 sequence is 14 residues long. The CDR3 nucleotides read TGTGCCAGCAGCGAGGACAGAAATAATCAGCCCCAGCATTTT. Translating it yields CASSEDRNNQPQHF.

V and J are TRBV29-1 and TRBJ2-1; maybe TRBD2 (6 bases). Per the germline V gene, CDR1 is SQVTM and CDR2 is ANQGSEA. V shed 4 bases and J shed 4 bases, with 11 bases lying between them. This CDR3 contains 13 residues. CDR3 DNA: TGCAGCGTTGTAGTGGGGGGATACAATGAGCAGTTCTTC. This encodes CSVVVGGYNEQFF.